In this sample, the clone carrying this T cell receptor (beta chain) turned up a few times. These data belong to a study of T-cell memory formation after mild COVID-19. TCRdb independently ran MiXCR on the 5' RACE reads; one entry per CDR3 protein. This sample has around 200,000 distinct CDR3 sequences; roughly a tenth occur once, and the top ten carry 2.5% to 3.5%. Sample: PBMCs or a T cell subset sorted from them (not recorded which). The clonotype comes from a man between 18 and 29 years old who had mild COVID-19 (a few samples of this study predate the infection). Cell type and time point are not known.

The CDR3 DNA reads TGTGCCACCAGCAGACAGGCCCTCAATCAGCCCCAGCATTTT. This codes for CATSRQALNQPQHF. The chain is built from TRBV15 and TRBJ1-5; no clear D gene. CDR1 and CDR2 (germline): LNHNV, YYDKDF (reference sequence). This CDR3 region has 14 residues. Trimming shortened V by 2 bases and J by 3 bases, and 8 bases separated the two germline ends. Variable domain in full (rest from reference TRBV15 and TRBJ1-5): DAMVIQNPRYQVTQFGKPVTLSCSQTLNHNVMYWYQQKSSQAPKLLFHYYDKDFNNEADTPDNFQSRRPNTSFCFLDIRSPGLGDTAMYLCATSRQALNQPQHFGDGTRLSIL.